Following are 24 T cell receptor beta chains from one sample sequenced in a study of OX40 agonist ivuxolimab in advanced cancers. This table comes from immunoSEQ multiplex PCR, and its TCRdb copy is limited to in-frame clones, with some not included. Of tens of thousands of clones listed, more than 90% are singletons. This material consisted of CD4+ or CD8+ T cells sorted from blood, taken in a trial of the OX40 agonist ivuxolimab. The receptor set was obtained from an adult with an advanced solid tumor such as melanoma, head and neck, liver or kidney cancer.

V gene TRBV5-1 combines with J gene TRBJ2-5; no firm D call. V was trimmed by 4 bases and J by 2 bases, leaving 9 bases between them. Germline V gives CDR1 SGHRS, CDR2 YFSETQ. CDR3 size: 13 residues. CDR3 amino acids: CASSVTTQETQYF. CDR3 nucleotide sequence: TGCGCCAGCAGCGTAACCACTCAAGAGACCCAGTACTTC.

The J gene is TRBJ1-4, the V gene TRBV10-1, with D unclear. V shed 3 bases and J shed 4 bases, with 9 bases lying between them. The CDR3 totals 14 residues. Germline V gene sequence: CDR1 WNHNN, CDR2 SYGVQD (reference sequence). Here the CDR3 reads CASSDSWDNEKLFF. The CDR3 region has the DNA TGCGCCAGCAGTGATTCGTGGGATAATGAAAAACTGTTTTTT.

The V call is TRBV9, the J call TRBJ1-2; D is unresolved. Germline CDR1 SGDLS, CDR2 YYNGEE. The CDR3 has 14 residues. The V gene lost 0 bases and the J gene lost 3 bases, with 9 bases spanning the gap. The CDR3 here is CASSVDPGHYGYTF. CDR3 in DNA: TGTGCCAGCAGCGTAGATCCAGGCCACTATGGCTACACCTTC.

The V and J genes are TRBV5-1 and TRBJ1-2; TRBD1 matches 8 bases. CDR1 is SGHRS, CDR2 YFSETQ, per germline. This CDR3 has 15 amino acids. V lost 4 bases, J lost 8 bases, and 13 bases stayed unmatched. The CDR3 bases are TGCGCCAGCAGCCTTCGGCCTCAGGGGGCAAAGGGCTACACCTTC. This codes for CASSLRPQGAKGYTF. Looking up the rest from reference TRBV5-1 and TRBJ1-2 gives the full variable domain: KAGVTQTPRYLIKTRGQQVTLSCSPISGHRSVSWYQQTPGQGLQFLFEYFSETQRNKGNFPGRFSGRQFSNSRSEMNVSTLELGDSALYLCASSLRPQGAKGYTFGSGTRLTVV.

The CDR3 loop reads CASSPGLASHEQFF. The CDR3 DNA reads TGTGCCAGCAGTCCAGGACTAGCTTCCCATGAGCAGTTCTTC. The chain carries TRBV27 and TRBJ2-1; TRBD2 aligns across 8 bases. The CDR3 runs to 14 residues. The germline CDR1 and CDR2 sequences are MNHEY and SMNVEV (reference sequence). Unmatched junction bases numbered 8, after V lost 5 bases and J lost 8 bases.

This chain uses TRBV7-9 with TRBJ1-1; possible D gene TRBD1, 5 bases. Trimming took off 7 bases at V and 3 bases at J, with 12 bases between the two ends. Germline V gene data show CDR1 as SEHNR and CDR2 as FQNEAQ (reference sequence). The length of the CDR3 is 13 residues. The CDR3 sequence: CASTLWGDTEAFF. CDR3 in DNA: TGTGCCAGCACCCTGTGGGGGGACACTGAAGCTTTCTTT.

This chain links TRBV5-6 with TRBJ2-7, with TRBD1 identical over 10 bases. This CDR3 comprises 16 residues. Germline CDR1 reads SGHDT; CDR2 reads YYEEEE. Unmatched junction bases numbered 12, after V lost 4 bases and J lost 5 bases. The CDR3 coding sequence is TGTGCCAGCAGCCCCCTCCTGGGACAGGGGTTTCACGAGCAGTACTTC. Encoded protein: CASSPLLGQGFHEQYF.

The chain recombines TRBV7-9 with TRBJ2-7; 7 nucleotides align to TRBD1. The CDR3 has 14 residues. After removal of 4 bases from V and 1 base from J, the junction contained 4 bases not matched to a gene. The germline gives CDR1 SEHNR, CDR2 FQNEAQ (reference sequence). CDR3 loop: CASSSGDSSYEQYF. In nucleotides, the CDR3 is TGTGCCAGCAGCTCCGGGGACAGTTCCTACGAGCAGTACTTC.

The rearrangement uses TRBV30 and TRBJ1-1; 7 nucleotides align to TRBD1. Germline lookup yields CDR1 GTSNPN and CDR2 SVGIG (reference sequence). Losses at the gene ends were 1 base for V and 1 base for J; bases not matched to a gene: 6. This CDR3 spans 15 amino acids. Written as DNA, the CDR3 is TGTGCCTGGAGTGGCTACAGGGGCCAGAACACTGAAGCTTTCTTT. Translating gives CAWSGYRGQNTEAFF.

This clone was counted a single time. This chain uses TRBV5-1 with TRBJ2-1, with D hard to call. CDR3 size: 14 residues. Germline lookup yields CDR1 SGHRS and CDR2 YFSETQ. V was cut by 8 bases and J by 8 bases, with 20 bases left in between. The CDR3 sequence is CASTDGDLHDEQFF. The CDR3, as DNA: TGCGCCAGTACGGACGGAGACCTACACGATGAGCAGTTCTTC.

The CDR3, as DNA: TGCGCCAGCAGCCAAGCCGGGACAGGGGACTCTGAAGCTTTCTTT. Translated: CASSQAGTGDSEAFF. The J gene is TRBJ1-1, the V gene TRBV4-3; 10 bases fit TRBD1. The V and J ends lost 1 base and 6 bases, in that order; junction bases with no gene match: 5. The V gene's germline CDR1 is LGHNA and CDR2 YSLEER. CDR3 size: 15 residues.

The chain recombines TRBV7-9 with TRBJ2-7, with a weak D call TRBD1 (5 bases). The CDR3 has 11 residues. Between the trimmed V and J ends, which lost 11 bases and 5 bases, there was a span of 13 bases. Per germline, CDR1 SEHNR and CDR2 FQNEAQ (reference sequence). CDR3 nucleotide sequence: TGTGCCGATGAGCAGGGCAACGAGCAGTACTTC. Translating it yields CADEQGNEQYF.

The genes are TRBV18 and TRBJ2-7; 7 nucleotides line up with TRBD1. Trimming cost V 6 bases and J 2 bases; bases outside gene matches: 10. CDR1 and CDR2 from the germline V gene are KGHSH and LQKENI. CDR3 length: 15 residues. For the CDR3, the DNA is TGTGCCAGCTCCCCTGGACAGGTCCTCACCTACGAGCAGTACTTC. The encoded protein is CASSPGQVLTYEQYF.

This clone was counted once. J is TRBJ2-1 and V is TRBV10-3; TRBD2 aligns across 9 bases. This CDR3 is 14 amino acids long. Per germline, CDR1 ENHRY and CDR2 SYGVKD. V shed 10 bases and J 5 bases; nucleotides not matched to a gene: 9. CDR3 sequence reads: CATSLSGGNNEQFF. The CDR3 bases are TGTGCCACCAGCCTTAGCGGGGGTAACAATGAGCAGTTCTTC.

The rearrangement links TRBV15 to TRBJ2-2; 7 bases map to TRBD1. The CDR3 length is 20 residues. The V segment lost 5 bases and the J segment 0 bases; nucleotides outside the gene matches: 18. Germline lookup yields CDR1 LNHNV and CDR2 YYDKDF (reference sequence). The CDR3 region has the DNA TGTGCCACCAGCCCGTCGGTTATATCGGGACAGAAAACGAACACCGGGGAGCTGTTTTTT. This translates into CATSPSVISGQKTNTGELFF.

The V call is TRBV5-4, the J call TRBJ2-1; D possibly corresponds to TRBD2 (7 bases). Germline CDR1 SGHNT, CDR2 YYREEE (reference sequence). Trimming cost V 1 base and J 7 bases, with 9 bases left between them. This CDR3 has 13 residues. The CDR3 DNA sequence: TGTGCCAGCAGCTTGAGGGGGGGGAATGAGCAGTTCTTC. This codes for CASSLRGGNEQFF. Full variable domain (outside the CDR3, taken from reference TRBV5-4 and TRBJ2-1): ETGVTQSPTHLIKTRGQQVTLRCSSQSGHNTVSWYQQALGQGPQFIFQYYREEENGRGNFPPRFSGLQFPNYSSELNVNALELDDSALYLCASSLRGGNEQFFGPGTRLTVL.

This chain links TRBV7-6 with TRBJ2-1, with 7 bases aligning to TRBD1. The CDR3 contains 15 residues. Trimming took 5 bases from V and 1 from J; bases not matched to a gene: 5. Looked up from germline, CDR1 is SGHVS and CDR2 is FNYEAQ. The chain's CDR3 is CASSQGGPSYNEQFF. The DNA of the CDR3 is TGTGCCAGCAGCCAAGGGGGCCCTTCCTACAATGAGCAGTTCTTC.

The genes are TRBV7-9 and TRBJ2-7; 10 bases align to TRBD1. J lost 1 base, V lost 3 bases, and 6 bases had no gene match. Germline loops: CDR1 SEHNR, CDR2 FQNEAQ (reference sequence). The CDR3 runs to 16 residues. The CDR3 protein is CASSFSGTGVSYEQYF. The CDR3 DNA reads TGTGCCAGCAGCTTTTCTGGGACAGGGGTATCCTACGAGCAGTACTTC.

This clone showed up just once. The chain has TRBV7-2 and TRBJ2-7; the D is unclear. The CDR3 is 11 amino acids. Germline-derived CDR1 and CDR2 are SGHTA and FQGNSA. Trimming pared 7 bases from V and 6 bases from J, leaving 10 bases between. The CDR3 spells CASTLGLEQYF. CDR3 DNA: TGTGCCAGCACCCTCGGTCTCGAGCAGTACTTC.

The chain carries TRBV6-5 and TRBJ2-7, with a possible D match to TRBD1 (5 bases). The CDR3 contains 13 residues. Germline loops: CDR1 MNHEY, CDR2 SVGAGI. Deletions cut 2 bases from V and 2 bases from J, with 7 bases between. The CDR3 nucleotides read TGTGCCAGCAGTTACGACAGAACCTACGAGCAGTACTTC. Amino acids: CASSYDRTYEQYF.

The rearrangement uses TRBV7-3 and TRBJ2-1, with D maybe TRBD1 (6 bases). Germline V gene sequence: CDR1 SGHTA, CDR2 FQGTGA. Trimming took off 4 bases at V and 5 bases at J, with 18 bases between the two ends. There are 16 residues in the CDR3. The CDR3 sequence: CASSSPTGKVDNEQFF. For the CDR3, the DNA is TGTGCCAGCAGCTCCCCAACAGGGAAGGTAGACAATGAGCAGTTCTTC.

The chain employs TRBV19 and TRBJ1-5; D is uncertain. Germline V gene lookup returns CDR1 LNHDA and CDR2 SQIVND (reference sequence). V lost 8 bases, J lost 1 base, and 9 bases lay in between. The CDR3 sequence is 13 residues long. CDR3: CASGLLSNQPQHF. The CDR3 region has the DNA TGTGCCAGTGGATTGTTAAGCAATCAGCCCCAGCATTTT.

The chain couples TRBV13 to TRBJ1-6; no reliable D call. This CDR3 has 12 residues. V shed 0 bases and J shed 6 bases, with 0 bases lying between them. Germline values: CDR1 PRHDT, CDR2 FYEKMQ (reference sequence). CDR3 region: CASSLGNSPLHF. For the CDR3, the DNA is TGTGCCAGCAGCTTAGGTAATTCACCCCTCCACTTT.

There are a few counts of this clone. The chain joins TRBV19 to TRBJ1-1; possible D gene TRBD1, 5 bases. Trimming shortened V by 10 bases and J by 7 bases, and 13 bases separated the two germline ends. CDR1 and CDR2 from the germline V gene are LNHDA and SQIVND (reference sequence). CDR3 length: 11 amino acids. The CDR3: CATTWGGEAFF. The CDR3 DNA follows: TGTGCCACAACCTGGGGGGGTGAAGCTTTCTTT.